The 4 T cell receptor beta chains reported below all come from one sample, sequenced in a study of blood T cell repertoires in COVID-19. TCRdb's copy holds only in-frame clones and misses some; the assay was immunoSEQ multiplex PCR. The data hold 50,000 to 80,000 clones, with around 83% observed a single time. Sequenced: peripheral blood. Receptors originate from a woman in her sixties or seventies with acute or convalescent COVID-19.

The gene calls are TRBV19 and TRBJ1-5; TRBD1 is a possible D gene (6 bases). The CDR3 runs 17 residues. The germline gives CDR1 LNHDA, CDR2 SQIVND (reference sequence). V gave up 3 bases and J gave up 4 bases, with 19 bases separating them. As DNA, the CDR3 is TGTGCCAGTAGTATTTCGTCGGCGGGGGCTGGGAATCAGCCCCAGCATTTT. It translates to CASSISSAGAGNQPQHF.

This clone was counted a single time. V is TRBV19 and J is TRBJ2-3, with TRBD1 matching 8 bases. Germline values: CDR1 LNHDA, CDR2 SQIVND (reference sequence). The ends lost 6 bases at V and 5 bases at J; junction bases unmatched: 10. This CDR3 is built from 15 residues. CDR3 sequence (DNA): TGTGCCAGTAGAGAGGCAGGGGGCAGTGGAGATACGCAGTATTTT. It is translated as CASREAGGSGDTQYF.

CDR3 sequence (DNA): TGCGCCAGCAGCCCTCAGTTCTTGGGGCTTAGGAAATCACCCCTCCACTTT. Protein product: CASSPQFLGLRKSPLHF. This chain uses TRBV4-1 with TRBJ1-6; D perhaps matches TRBD1 (5 bases). The germline CDR1 and CDR2 sequences are MGHRA and YSYEKL. CDR3 length: 17 amino acids. The V end was cut by 4 bases, the J end by 10 bases, with 23 bases between.

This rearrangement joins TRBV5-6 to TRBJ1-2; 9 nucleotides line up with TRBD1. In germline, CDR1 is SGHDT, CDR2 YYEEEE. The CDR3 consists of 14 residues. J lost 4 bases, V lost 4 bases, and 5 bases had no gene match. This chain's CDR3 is CASSRQGVIYGYTF. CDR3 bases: TGTGCCAGCAGCCGACAGGGGGTAATCTATGGCTACACCTTC.